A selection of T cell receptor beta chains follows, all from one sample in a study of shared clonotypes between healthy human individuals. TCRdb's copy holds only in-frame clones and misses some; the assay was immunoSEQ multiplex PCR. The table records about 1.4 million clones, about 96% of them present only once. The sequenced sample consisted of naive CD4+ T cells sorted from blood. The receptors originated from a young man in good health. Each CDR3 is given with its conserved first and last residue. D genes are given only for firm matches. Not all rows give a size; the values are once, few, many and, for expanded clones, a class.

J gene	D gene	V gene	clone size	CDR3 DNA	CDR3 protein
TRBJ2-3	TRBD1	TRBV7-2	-	TGTGCCAGCAGCCCAAGGCCGCCGGGACAGGGGATAACAGATACGCAGTATTTT	CASSPRPPGQGITDTQYF
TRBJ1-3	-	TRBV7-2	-	TGTGCCAGCAGCTTAGATTTTCAGGACGGCAACTCTGGAAACACCATATATTTT	CASSLDFQDGNSGNTIYF
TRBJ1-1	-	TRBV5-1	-	TGCGCCAGCAGCTTGGAAGGGTGGACTGAAGCTTTCTTT	CASSLEGWTEAFF
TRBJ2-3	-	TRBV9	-	TGTGCCAGCGGCAGCTCCGGCACAGATACGCAGTATTTT	CASGSSGTDTQYF
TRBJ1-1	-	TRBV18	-	TGTGCCAGCTCACCAACGAGGATGAACACTGAAGCTTTCTTT	CASSPTRMNTEAFF
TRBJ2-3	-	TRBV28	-	TGTGCCAGCAGTTTAGAAGGGGTAGATACGCAGTATTTT	CASSLEGVDTQYF
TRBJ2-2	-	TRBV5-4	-	TGTGCCAGCAGTAGTGAGGGGGCTAGCGCGAACACCGGGGAGCTGTTTTTT	CASSSEGASANTGELFF
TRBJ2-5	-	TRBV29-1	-	TGCAGCGTTCCTGAGGAGGGTCGGGAGACCCAGTACTTC	CSVPEEGRETQYF
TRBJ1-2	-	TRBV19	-	TGTGCCAGTAGTACACAGGGCTATGATGGCTACACCTTC	CASSTQGYDGYTF
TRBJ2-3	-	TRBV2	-	TGTGCCGGCTCCGGGACTTTAGGAGATACGCAGTATTTT	CAGSGTLGDTQYF
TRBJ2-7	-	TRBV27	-	TGTGCCAGCAGGCAACCGGGACGCTTCGAGCAGTACTTC	CASRQPGRFEQYF
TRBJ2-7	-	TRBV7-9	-	TGTGCCAGCAGCTTAAGGGAGTATGAGGGCGAGCAGTACTTC	CASSLREYEGEQYF
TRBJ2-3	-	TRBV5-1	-	TGCGCCAGCAGCTTTCCCAAGGGGAGTCCGACAGATACGCAGTATTTT	CASSFPKGSPTDTQYF
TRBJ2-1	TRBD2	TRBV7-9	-	TGTGCCAGCAGCTTCGGGGTAGCGGGAAGGGATGAGCAGTTCTTC	CASSFGVAGRDEQFF
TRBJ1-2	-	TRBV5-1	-	TGCGCCAGCACCCTCGACGGGCTCGCTGGCTACACCTTC	CASTLDGLAGYTF
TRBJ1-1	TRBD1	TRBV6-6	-	TGTGCCAGCAGCGAGACAGGGCCACGGAACACTGAAGCTTTCTTT	CASSETGPRNTEAFF
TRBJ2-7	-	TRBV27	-	TGTGCCAGCGGACTCTACGAGCAGTACTTC	CASGLYEQYF
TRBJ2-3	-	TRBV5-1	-	TGCGCCAGCAGCTTGGGTAATGTAGGGGCAGATACGCAGTATTTT	CASSLGNVGADTQYF
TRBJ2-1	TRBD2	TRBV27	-	TGTGCCAGCAGTTTTGGACTAGCGGGAGGGCCAAGGGTTGAGCAGTTCTTC	CASSFGLAGGPRVEQFF
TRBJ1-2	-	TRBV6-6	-	TGTGCCAGCAGTTATGACGGGGCAGGTGGCTACACCTTC	CASSYDGAGGYTF
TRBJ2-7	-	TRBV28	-	TGTGCCAGCAGTTTTAATATCCGGGATGGGGATACCTACGAGCAGTACTTC	CASSFNIRDGDTYEQYF
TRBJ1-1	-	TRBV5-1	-	TGCGCCAGCAGCGGGGGACTGATGAACACTGAAGCTTTCTTT	CASSGGLMNTEAFF
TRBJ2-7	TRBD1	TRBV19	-	TGTGCCAGTAGTGCCTACAGGGGGGCCTCCTACGAGCAGTACTTC	CASSAYRGASYEQYF
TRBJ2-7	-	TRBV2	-	TGTGCCAGCAGTGAAGAGCCCTACTCCTACGAGCAGTACTTC	CASSEEPYSYEQYF
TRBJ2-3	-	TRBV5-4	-	TGTGCCAGCAGCTTGGAAGGGTGGGCAGATACGCAGTATTTT	CASSLEGWADTQYF
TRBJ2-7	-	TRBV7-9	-	TGTGCCAGCAGCTTAGTTCAGGAGGGCTACGAGCAGTACTTC	CASSLVQEGYEQYF
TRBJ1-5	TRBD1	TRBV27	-	TGTGCCAGCAGGACAGGGCAAGGTCAGCCCCAGCATTTT	CASRTGQGQPQHF
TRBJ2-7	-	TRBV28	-	TGTGCCAGCACCTTAGGCGGAGTCGCCTACGAGCAGTACTTC	CASTLGGVAYEQYF
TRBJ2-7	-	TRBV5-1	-	TGCGCCAGCAGCTTGGATTTCGGGCAGGGGGGCTCGGAGCAGTACTTC	CASSLDFGQGGSEQYF
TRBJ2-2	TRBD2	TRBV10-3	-	TGTGCCATCAGTGAGGGACTAGCGATTTCGGTTCTGTTTTTT	CAISEGLAISVLFF
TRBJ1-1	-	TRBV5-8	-	TGTGCCAGCAGCTATCGACAGCCGAACACTGAAGCTTTCTTT	CASSYRQPNTEAFF
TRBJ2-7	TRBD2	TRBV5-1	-	TGCGCCAGCAGCTTGGAAGCGGGAGGTTACGAGCAGTACTTC	CASSLEAGGYEQYF
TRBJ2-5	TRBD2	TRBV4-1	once	TGCGCCAGCAGCCAAATAGGACTAGCCCAAGAGACCCAGTACTTC	CASSQIGLAQETQYF